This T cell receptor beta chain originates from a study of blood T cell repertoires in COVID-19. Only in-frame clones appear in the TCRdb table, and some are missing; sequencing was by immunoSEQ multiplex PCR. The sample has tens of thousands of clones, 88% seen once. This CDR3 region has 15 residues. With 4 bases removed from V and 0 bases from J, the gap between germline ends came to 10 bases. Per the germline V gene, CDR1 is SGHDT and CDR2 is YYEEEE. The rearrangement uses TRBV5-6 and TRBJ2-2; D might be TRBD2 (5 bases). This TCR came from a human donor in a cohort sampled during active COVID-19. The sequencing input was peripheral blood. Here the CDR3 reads CASSRGATNTGELFF. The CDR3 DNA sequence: TGTGCCAGCAGCCGGGGAGCTACGAACACCGGGGAGCTGTTTTTT.